Presented here are 28 T cell receptor beta chains from one specimen sequenced in a study of beta chain features in type 1 diabetes. General study results and limits: Type 1 diabetes patients had TCRB CDR3s that were shorter (moderately but significantly so) in all four CD4+ subsets.

No antigen is known for these receptors. Expressed TCRB transcripts got sequenced, as all isolated RNA was reverse transcribed. Libraries were prepared by immunoSEQ multiplex PCR; TCRdb keeps only in-frame clonotypes and omits some of them. The sample gives more than 100,000 clones, 25% to 35% of which show up once; approximately 0.5% is in the top ten. The sequencing input was central memory CD4+ T cells from blood. The receptors were gathered from a woman younger than 30 with type 1 diabetes.

CDR3 bases: TGTGCCAGCAGCGTACGAGCGCGGAGCACAGATACGCAGTATTTT. The encoded protein is CASSVRARSTDTQYF. J is TRBJ2-3 and V is TRBV9; D is undetermined. V lost 1 base, J lost 0 bases, and 9 bases lay in between. Germline loops: CDR1 SGDLS, CDR2 YYNGEE. The CDR3 contains 15 residues.

This clone was picked up a small number of times. The chain combines TRBV4-2 with TRBJ1-3; D uncertain. There are 15 residues in the CDR3. With 0 bases removed from V and 0 bases from J, the gap between germline ends came to 6 bases. CDR1 and CDR2 from the germline V gene are LGHNA and YNFKEQ. CDR3 bases: TGTGCCAGCAGCCAAGAAGCTAACTCTGGAAACACCATATATTTT. Its translation: CASSQEANSGNTIYF.

The rearrangement uses TRBV2 and TRBJ2-3; no definite D call. Trimming removed 2 bases from V and 4 bases from J, with 10 bases in between. The CDR3 loop spans 14 amino acids. Germline V lookup: CDR1 SNHLY, CDR2 FYNNEI. The DNA for the CDR3 is TGTGCCAGCAGTGAAAGTACTTGGTCAGATACGCAGTATTTT. It codes for CASSESTWSDTQYF.

This clone was detected only a few times. J is TRBJ2-5 and V is TRBV2; 12 nucleotides match TRBD1. The junction had 7 bases not matched to a gene; V was cut back by 7 bases and J by 1 base. In germline, CDR1 is SNHLY, CDR2 FYNNEI. The CDR3 consists of 16 residues. The chain's CDR3 is CASNKPGQGAQETQYF. DNA of the CDR3: TGTGCCAGCAATAAGCCGGGACAGGGGGCCCAAGAGACCCAGTACTTC.

V and J are TRBV19 and TRBJ2-3; D may be TRBD2 (5 bases). Germline V CDR1 and CDR2: LNHDA, SQIVND (reference sequence). Trimming took off 5 bases at V and 4 bases at J, with 10 bases between the two ends. The CDR3 is 13 residues long. The CDR3 nucleotides read TGTGCCAGTAGTCCCTGGGGAGCAGATACGCAGTATTTT. Translating gives CASSPWGADTQYF.

V usage is TRBV6-5 and J usage is TRBJ2-5, with a tentative D call TRBD2 (6 bases). The CDR3 consists of 14 residues. V lost 2 bases to trimming and J lost 8 bases, with 15 bases between them. CDR1 MNHEY and CDR2 SVGAGI come from the germline V gene. The DNA of the CDR3 is TGTGCCAGCAGTTACAATCGGGAGAGGGGTACCCAGTACTTC. Its protein product is CASSYNRERGTQYF.

There are many counts of this clone. The chain joins TRBV29-1 to TRBJ2-7; perhaps TRBD2 as D (5 bases). Germline lookup yields CDR1 SQVTM and CDR2 ANQGSEA. The CDR3 extends over 14 amino acids. Trimming left V 6 bases short and J 0 bases short, with 15 bases between. CDR3 residues: CSVLPAAGSYEQYF. The CDR3 DNA reads TGCAGCGTCCTCCCGGCGGCGGGCTCCTACGAGCAGTACTTC.

The rearrangement links TRBV7-2 to TRBJ2-5; TRBD1 aligns across 10 bases. V dropped 5 bases and J dropped 1; count of bases not matched to a gene: 4. Germline-derived CDR1 and CDR2 are SGHTA and FQGNSA. The CDR3 is 15 amino acids. This CDR3 is CASSLRTGGQETQYF. Written as DNA, the CDR3 is TGTGCCAGCAGCCTACGGACAGGGGGCCAAGAGACCCAGTACTTC.

The V and J genes are TRBV30 and TRBJ1-1; 8 bases agree with TRBD1. This CDR3 spans 19 amino acids. Per the germline V gene, CDR1 is GTSNPN and CDR2 is SVGIG (reference sequence). J lost 4 bases, V lost 2 bases, and 21 bases had no gene match. CDR3 nucleotides: TGTGCCTGGAGTTCTACCGGCCTCAGGGGGCGGGGGGGCGGCACTGAAGCTTTCTTT. As protein: CAWSSTGLRGRGGGTEAFF. The variable domain in full, completed from reference TRBV30 and TRBJ1-1, reads SQTIHQWPATLVQPVGSPLSLECTVEGTSNPNLYWYRQAAGRGLQLLFYSVGIGQISSEVPQNLSASRPQDRQFILSSKKLLLSDSGFYLCAWSSTGLRGRGGGTEAFFGQGTRLTVV.

Worth noting for this clone: Likely a read error: the CDR3 ends without its conserved phenylalanine or tryptophan. The chain uses TRBV9 and TRBJ1-3, with D tentatively TRBD1 (5 bases). The V end was cut by 4 bases, the J end by 0 bases, with 14 bases between. CDR3 length: 16 residues. Looked up from germline, CDR1 is SGDLS and CDR2 is YYNGEE. For the CDR3, the DNA is TGTGCCAGCAGCATCAGGGACTCCAGCTCTGGAAACACCATATATTCT. Translated: CASSIRDSSSGNTIYS.

This chain connects TRBV5-5 to TRBJ2-3; perhaps TRBD1 as D (6 bases). From germline, CDR1 is SGHKS and CDR2 YYEKEE (reference sequence). This CDR3 comprises 14 residues. V was shortened by 3 bases and J by 1 base, with 9 bases between the two germline ends. CDR3 sequence (DNA): TGTGCCAGCAGCTCGGACAGACGCACAGATACGCAGTATTTT. It is translated as CASSSDRRTDTQYF.

The CDR3 nucleotides read TGTGCCAGCATCAGATTATATTCCCGACAGGGTGTAGACACTGAAGCTTTCTTT. Translation gives CASIRLYSRQGVDTEAFF. This rearrangement joins TRBV7-9 to TRBJ1-1; 7 nucleotides match TRBD1. The CDR3 is made up of 18 amino acids. V shed 7 bases, J shed 3 bases, and the junction held 20 bases outside the gene matches. Germline CDR1 and CDR2: SEHNR and FQNEAQ (reference sequence).

This clone was observed a handful of times. J is TRBJ2-5 and V is TRBV7-9; D perhaps matches TRBD1 (5 bases). The CDR3 loop spans 13 amino acids. Germline loops: CDR1 SEHNR, CDR2 FQNEAQ (reference sequence). Trimming left V 2 bases short and J 5 bases short, with 9 bases between. The DNA for the CDR3 is TGTGCCAGCAGCTTATCAGGGTGGGAGACCCAGTACTTC. This codes for CASSLSGWETQYF.

The chain couples TRBV11-2 to TRBJ2-1, with 10 positions matching TRBD2. The CDR3 totals 15 residues. Germline V gives CDR1 SGHAT, CDR2 FQNNGV. V lost 4 bases, J lost 0 bases, and 0 bases stayed unmatched. The CDR3 nucleotides are TGTGCCAGCAGCTCTAGCGGGAGCTCCTACAATGAGCAGTTCTTC. This encodes CASSSSGSSYNEQFF.

CDR3 bases: TGTGCCAGCAGTCGAACTAGGACTGGGGCCAACGTCCTGACTTTC. Translation gives CASSRTRTGANVLTF. V usage is TRBV28 and J usage is TRBJ2-6; TRBD2 is a possible D gene (5 bases). Germline lookup yields CDR1 MDHEN and CDR2 SYDVKM. V dropped 5 bases and J dropped 2 bases, with 10 bases sitting between them. This CDR3 contains 15 residues.

V is TRBV5-1 and J is TRBJ2-5; 11 nucleotides align to TRBD1. There are 14 residues in the CDR3. The junction had 2 bases not matched to a gene; V was cut back by 3 bases and J by 4 bases. Germline loops: CDR1 SGHRS, CDR2 YFSETQ. The CDR3 protein is CASSWTGGRETQYF. The CDR3 DNA follows: TGCGCCAGCAGCTGGACAGGGGGCAGAGAGACCCAGTACTTC.

The V call is TRBV30, the J call TRBJ1-5; no clear D. Trimming stripped 1 base from V and 3 bases from J, with 10 bases between. The CDR3 sequence is 14 residues long. From germline, CDR1 is GTSNPN and CDR2 SVGIG (reference sequence). CDR3 sequence: CAWSGRTFNQPQHF. The CDR3 nucleotides are TGTGCCTGGAGTGGGCGGACTTTCAATCAGCCCCAGCATTTT.

The chain has TRBV18 and TRBJ2-7, with D possibly TRBD1 on 6 matching bases. Trimming cost V 3 bases and J 3 bases, with 12 bases left between them. The CDR3 covers 14 residues. Germline V gives CDR1 KGHSH, CDR2 LQKENI. DNA for the CDR3: TGTGCCAGCTCACCGCGGACAGAGGTCTACGAGCAGTACTTC. It yields the protein CASSPRTEVYEQYF.

In its sample, this clone was seen a few times. The chain joins TRBV7-2 to TRBJ1-4, with no clear D. The CDR3 totals 15 residues. Germline V gene lookup returns CDR1 SGHTA and CDR2 FQGNSA. V lost 2 bases and J lost 8, with 15 bases in between. The CDR3 spells CASSLMAGPGEKLFF. The DNA for the CDR3 is TGTGCCAGCAGCTTAATGGCCGGGCCGGGGGAAAAACTGTTTTTT.

The chain couples TRBV11-3 to TRBJ2-1; 7 bases agree with TRBD2. Germline loops: CDR1 SGHNT, CDR2 YENEEA. V lost 0 bases and J lost 7; bases outside the gene matches: 9. This CDR3 is 16 amino acids long. DNA of the CDR3: TGTGCCAGCAGCTTAGATTTGGCTAGGGGAGGGAATGAGCAGTTCTTC. Amino acid sequence: CASSLDLARGGNEQFF. The full variable domain, with the rest looked up from reference TRBV11-3 and TRBJ2-1, is EAGVVQSPRYKIIEKKQPVAFWCNPISGHNTLYWYLQNLGQGPELLIRYENEEAVDDSQLPKDRFSAERLKGVDSTLKIQPAELGDSAVYLCASSLDLARGGNEQFFGPGTRLTVL.

The DNA of the CDR3 is TGTGCCAGCAGCCCCTCCCGGGCTAGCGGGACTAGTGAGCAGTTCTTC. It specifies CASSPSRASGTSEQFF. The chain uses TRBV6-6 and TRBJ2-1; 9 nucleotides agree with TRBD2. CDR1 and CDR2 (germline): MNHNY, SVGAGI (reference sequence). CDR3 length: 16 residues. With 6 bases clipped from V and 9 bases from J, the junction kept 15 bases outside the gene matches.

The rearrangement joins TRBV7-2 to TRBJ2-3, with TRBD1 matching 7 bases. With 7 bases clipped from V and 2 bases from J, the junction kept 9 bases outside the gene matches. CDR1 SGHTA and CDR2 FQGNSA come from the germline V gene. The CDR3 totals 15 residues. The CDR3 loop reads CASTTKTGTTDTQYF. CDR3 bases: TGTGCCAGCACTACTAAGACAGGGACCACAGATACGCAGTATTTT.

J is TRBJ2-7 and V is TRBV19, with TRBD1 identical over 8 bases. Trimming removed 3 bases from V and 2 bases from J; junction bases left unmatched: 6. Germline V CDR1 and CDR2: LNHDA, SQIVND (reference sequence). The CDR3 has 15 residues. The CDR3 region is CASSIAGQATYEQYF. DNA of the CDR3: TGTGCCAGTAGTATCGCGGGACAGGCAACCTACGAGCAGTACTTC.

The V call is TRBV19, the J call TRBJ2-5; D possibly corresponds to TRBD2 (5 bases). The V gene's germline CDR1 is LNHDA and CDR2 SQIVND (reference sequence). Trimming took 3 bases from V and 2 from J, leaving 10 bases between them. CDR3 length: 14 residues. The CDR3 here is CASSIPGLQETQYF. The CDR3 region has the DNA TGTGCCAGTAGTATCCCCGGACTTCAAGAGACCCAGTACTTC.

A single count supports this clone. The gene calls are TRBV19 and TRBJ1-5; D uncertain. The CDR3 is 12 residues long. The V and J ends lost 11 bases and 5 bases respectively, with 13 bases between them. CDR1 LNHDA and CDR2 SQIVND come from the germline V gene (reference sequence). CDR3 in amino acids: CASRATYQPQHF. CDR3 coding DNA: TGTGCCTCGCGGGCCACCTATCAGCCCCAGCATTTT.

This clone occurred a few times. V and J are TRBV5-1 and TRBJ2-3; TRBD2 agrees at 7 bases. CDR1 is SGHRS and CDR2 is YFSETQ in the germline V gene. J lost 1 base, V lost 4 bases, and 9 bases had no gene match. The CDR3 length is 16 residues. The CDR3 is CASSPPSGKGTDTQYF. The CDR3 nucleotides are TGCGCCAGCAGCCCCCCAAGCGGGAAAGGCACAGATACGCAGTATTTT.

Only a few counts were recorded for this clone. CDR3 in amino acids: CASSPGQGGYGYTF. The DNA for the CDR3 is TGTGCCAGCTCACCCGGACAGGGCGGCTATGGCTACACCTTC. The chain has TRBV18 and TRBJ1-2; TRBD1 agrees at 8 bases. CDR1 and CDR2 from the germline V gene are KGHSH and LQKENI. Losses at the gene ends were 3 bases for V and 4 bases for J; bases not matched to a gene: 4. The length of the CDR3 is 14 residues.

The V and J genes are TRBV6-5 and TRBJ2-1; D remains ambiguous. The CDR3 consists of 12 residues. V lost 6 bases to trimming and J lost 7 bases, with 10 bases between them. The germline V gene encodes CDR1 MNHEY and CDR2 SVGAGI. This chain's CDR3 is CASRSRWNEQFF. In nucleotides, the CDR3 is TGTGCCAGCAGATCACGGTGGAATGAGCAGTTCTTC.